This entry lists 20 T cell receptor beta chains sequenced from one sample in a study of cytomegalovirus exposure and HLA in healthy donors. With 60 Vbeta and 13 Jbeta primers, the PCR was carried out. Clones were read by immunoSEQ multiplex PCR, and TCRdb kept only the in-frame ones, dropping some. Of some 150,000 clones in the sample, 77% are singletons; the top ten hold 1.3%. Sequenced: PBMCs. The receptors stem from a woman between 35 and 50 years old in good health and CMV-seronegative.

This rearrangement joins TRBV20-1 to TRBJ2-5; D gene ambiguous. From germline, CDR1 is DFQATT and CDR2 SNEGSKA (reference sequence). V gave up 3 bases and J gave up 4 bases, with 6 bases separating them. The CDR3 is 11 residues long. The CDR3, as DNA: TGCAGTGCTAGGAGGCGAGAGACCCAGTACTTC. This gives the protein CSARRRETQYF.

In its sample, this clone was seen a few times. The rearrangement links TRBV25-1 to TRBJ1-2; no reliable D call. Germline assignment: CDR1 MGHDK and CDR2 SYGVNS. The CDR3 sequence is 13 residues long. Deletions cut 3 bases from V and 2 bases from J, with 7 bases between. CDR3: CASSEAGNYGYTF. In DNA, the CDR3 is TGTGCCAGCAGTGAGGCAGGAAACTATGGCTACACCTTC.

This chain uses TRBV6-5 with TRBJ1-1; D might be TRBD1 (6 bases). V was cut by 6 bases and J by 1 base, with 15 bases left in between. Germline V CDR1 and CDR2: MNHEY, SVGAGI. This CDR3 has 15 residues. In DNA, the CDR3 is TGTGCCAGCAGCTTAATCTCGACAGGGAACACTGAAGCTTTCTTT. Encoded protein: CASSLISTGNTEAFF.

The chain is built from TRBV29-1 and TRBJ2-2; possible D gene TRBD1, 6 bases. Trimming cost V 6 bases and J 5 bases, with 13 bases left between them. The germline V gene encodes CDR1 SQVTM and CDR2 ANQGSEA. The CDR3 is made up of 13 amino acids. The CDR3 sequence: CSVTAGVTGELFF. CDR3 sequence (DNA): TGCAGCGTGACCGCAGGGGTAACCGGGGAGCTGTTTTTT.

This clone occurred once. The J gene is TRBJ2-5, the V gene TRBV7-8; the D gene is possibly TRBD1 (6 bases). Trimming removed 4 bases from V and 5 bases from J, with 26 bases in between. Germline assignment: CDR1 SGHVS and CDR2 FQNEAQ. The CDR3 runs 18 residues. CDR3 residues: CASSSTGQGIWFGETQYF. CDR3 in DNA: TGTGCCAGCAGCTCTACGGGACAAGGGATATGGTTCGGGGAGACCCAGTACTTC.

CDR3 loop: CATSREKGMNTEAFF. The CDR3 region has the DNA TGTGCCACCAGCAGAGAAAAGGGGATGAACACTGAAGCTTTCTTT. The chain combines TRBV15 with TRBJ1-1, with TRBD1 as a possible D gene (5 bases). Per germline, CDR1 LNHNV and CDR2 YYDKDF (reference sequence). This CDR3 has 15 amino acids. The V end was cut by 0 bases, the J end by 0 bases, with 8 bases between.

The chain combines TRBV2 with TRBJ2-7, with 9 bases identical to TRBD1. CDR3 length: 13 amino acids. The germline V gene has CDR1 SNHLY and CDR2 FYNNEI. V lost 9 bases and J lost 7; bases outside the gene matches: 10. CDR3 region: CASYLGQGREQYF. Here the CDR3 DNA reads TGTGCCAGTTACTTGGGACAGGGCCGGGAGCAGTACTTC. Drawing the rest from reference TRBV2 and TRBJ2-7, the complete variable domain is EPEVTQTPSHQVTQMGQEVILRCVPISNHLYFYWYRQILGQKVEFLVSFYNNEISEKSEIFDDQFSVERPDGSNFTLKIRSTKLEDSAMYFCASYLGQGREQYFGPGTRLTVT.

V and J are TRBV6-5 and TRBJ2-7, with 11 positions matching TRBD1. From germline, CDR1 is MNHEY and CDR2 SVGAGI. V lost 5 bases, J lost 1 base, and 4 bases stayed unmatched. The CDR3 length is 15 residues. The CDR3 region is CASSPGTGGSYEQYF. DNA for the CDR3: TGTGCCAGCAGTCCTGGGACAGGGGGGTCCTACGAGCAGTACTTC.

The chain joins TRBV7-2 to TRBJ2-7; 7 positions match TRBD1. CDR3 length: 15 amino acids. Trimming cost V 6 bases and J 0 bases; bases outside gene matches: 8. Germline CDR1 is SGHTA and CDR2 is FQGNSA. This CDR3 reads CASSTYRGYSYEQYF. The CDR3 DNA reads as TGTGCCAGCAGTACCTACAGGGGTTACTCCTACGAGCAGTACTTC.

The V gene is TRBV5-4, the J gene TRBJ2-7; perhaps TRBD1 as D (6 bases). This CDR3 comprises 13 residues. Germline V gene data show CDR1 as SGHNT and CDR2 as YYREEE (reference sequence). Trimming removed 2 bases at V and 2 bases at J, with 8 bases between. CDR3 DNA sequence: TGTGCCAGCAGCTTTGGACAGACCTACGAGCAGTACTTC. It yields the protein CASSFGQTYEQYF.

The V call is TRBV7-9, the J call TRBJ2-5, with a possible D match to TRBD1 (6 bases). Germline V gives CDR1 SEHNR, CDR2 FQNEAQ (reference sequence). Trimming left V 7 bases short and J 3 bases short, with 9 bases between. This CDR3 has 12 amino acids. DNA of the CDR3: TGTGCCAGCAACAACAGGGAAGAGACCCAGTACTTC. This sequence encodes CASNNREETQYF.

J is TRBJ1-4 and V is TRBV2; the match to TRBD1 covers 10 bases. The germline gives CDR1 SNHLY, CDR2 FYNNEI. The CDR3 sequence is 14 residues long. Unmatched junction bases numbered 6, after V lost 6 bases and J lost 8 bases. The CDR3 protein is CASRRDRGVEKLFF. CDR3 in DNA: TGTGCCAGCAGGAGGGACAGGGGAGTCGAAAAACTGTTTTTT. Full variable domain (rest looked up from reference TRBV2 and TRBJ1-4): EPEVTQTPSHQVTQMGQEVILRCVPISNHLYFYWYRQILGQKVEFLVSFYNNEISEKSEIFDDQFSVERPDGSNFTLKIRSTKLEDSAMYFCASRRDRGVEKLFFGSGTQLSVL.

The chain couples TRBV4-1 to TRBJ1-1; TRBD1 might be the D (6 bases). Germline V CDR1 and CDR2: MGHRA, YSYEKL. The germline V and J ends were trimmed by 4 bases and 0 bases, with 15 bases remaining between them. The CDR3 has 16 amino acids. The CDR3 coding sequence is TGCGCCAGCAGCCTTTCCGGGACACTGATGAACACTGAAGCTTTCTTT. Translation gives CASSLSGTLMNTEAFF.

V is TRBV29-1 and J is TRBJ2-7, with D possibly TRBD2 on 6 matching bases. Trimming took 2 bases from V and 0 from J, leaving 11 bases between them. CDR3 length: 14 amino acids. Germline V gene data show CDR1 as SQVTM and CDR2 as ANQGSEA. CDR3 sequence reads: CSVELYGSSYEQYF. The CDR3 DNA reads as TGCAGCGTTGAATTGTACGGGAGCTCCTACGAGCAGTACTTC.

This chain links TRBV2 with TRBJ2-1; 9 nucleotides line up with TRBD1. CDR1 and CDR2 from the germline V gene are SNHLY and FYNNEI. The CDR3 spans 14 residues. J gave up 3 bases and V 8 bases, and 5 bases lay outside the gene matches. The DNA of the CDR3 is TGTGCCAGCTGGACAGGGGAAGGCTACAATGAGCAGTTCTTC. Its protein product is CASWTGEGYNEQFF.

This clone is a singleton in its sample. The junction shows a germline mismatch at one end, possibly a read error. This chain uses TRBV7-9 with TRBJ2-6; 9 bases map to TRBD1. Germline V lookup: CDR1 SEHNR, CDR2 FQNEAQ (reference sequence). The CDR3 extends over 18 amino acids. CDR3 sequence reads: CSSSQPPGQGSGANVLTF. DNA for the CDR3: TGTTCCAGCAGCCAACCTCCGGGACAGGGTTCCGGGGCCAACGTCCTGACTTTC. The full variable domain, in which reference TRBV7-9 and TRBJ2-6 provide the parts outside the CDR3, is DTGVSQNPRHKITKRGQNVTFRCDPISEHNRLYWYRQTLGQGPEFLTYFQNEAQLEKSRLLSDRFSAERPKGSFSTLEIQRTEQGDSAMYLCSSSQPPGQGSGANVLTFGAGSRLTVL.

This chain joins TRBV6-6 and TRBJ2-7, with TRBD2 as a possible D gene (6 bases). Looked up from germline, CDR1 is MNHNY and CDR2 is SVGAGI (reference sequence). The CDR3 spans 15 residues. Trimming pared 1 base from V and 5 bases from J, leaving 15 bases between. The CDR3 loop is CASSYYSGALDEQYF. The CDR3 nucleotides read TGTGCCAGCAGTTACTACTCGGGAGCCCTAGACGAGCAGTACTTC.

The V and J genes are TRBV28 and TRBJ1-6; D perhaps matches TRBD1 (5 bases). The CDR3 covers 15 residues. CDR1 is MDHEN and CDR2 is SYDVKM in the germline V gene. V lost 3 bases, J lost 9 bases, and 15 bases lay in between. DNA of the CDR3: TGTGCCAGCAGTTTGGAGGGCCCCGGGGGTTCACCCCTCCACTTT. Protein product: CASSLEGPGGSPLHF.

The gene calls are TRBV30 and TRBJ1-1; TRBD1 might be the D (6 bases). This CDR3 region has 14 residues. Germline V gives CDR1 GTSNPN, CDR2 SVGIG (reference sequence). The ends were cut back, 4 bases at V and 0 bases at J, with 12 bases in the middle. In DNA, the CDR3 is TGTGCCTGGACTAGACAGGATATGAACACTGAAGCTTTCTTT. This sequence encodes CAWTRQDMNTEAFF.

J is TRBJ2-5 and V is TRBV5-1, with 10 bases fitting TRBD1. This CDR3 region has 17 residues. The J segment lost 3 bases and the V segment lost 2 bases, leaving 10 bases of the junction unmatched. Germline lookup yields CDR1 SGHRS and CDR2 YFSETQ. The CDR3 here is CASSLAPPGTGEETQYF. The CDR3 DNA sequence: TGCGCCAGCAGCTTAGCGCCGCCGGGGACAGGGGAAGAGACCCAGTACTTC.